This T cell receptor (beta chain) was recorded in a study of monozygotic twins with cystic fibrosis. Study-wide results and limits: The repertoire was suggested to be naive-dominated, clonality median around 0.01. Monozygotic CF twin pairs shared significantly more nucleotide-identical clonotypes than unrelated CF individuals did.

On this clone itself: What it recognizes is unknown.

Assay: immunoSEQ multiplex PCR; the TCRdb copy retains only in-frame clones and omits some. Of approximately 20,000 clones detected, roughly 89% appear once; the ten largest clones hold roughly 1.5%. The V end was cut by 1 base, the J end by 3 bases, with 12 bases between. The germline gives CDR1 SGHVS, CDR2 FNYEAQ. The CDR3 is 15 residues long. The receptor's source is a girl aged 2 to 10 with cystic fibrosis. The sample consisted of blood. The chain links TRBV7-6 to TRBJ2-5; possibly TRBD1 for D (5 bases). CDR3 sequence reads: CASSLGTGVEETQYF. The CDR3 nucleotides read TGTGCCAGCAGCTTAGGCACAGGCGTTGAAGAGACCCAGTACTTC.